The source of this T cell receptor (beta chain) is a study of cytomegalovirus exposure and HLA in healthy donors. Study-level results: A later analysis reportedly identified an Asian-associated ancestry cluster as carrying fewer N-insertions than the roughly 720-donor mean. Prediction of most subjects' HLA-A and HLA-B alleles by TCR beta sequences was reportedly accurate. Segments of the TCR beta V type were, in most cases, productive about 87% or about 30% of the time in an earlier analysis.

The PCR employed 60 Vbeta primers together with 13 Jbeta primers. Sequencing used immunoSEQ multiplex PCR; TCRdb keeps in-frame clones, though not all of them. Of about 170,000 clones listed, about 85% are singletons. Germline assignment: CDR1 KGHSH and CDR2 LQKENI. CDR3 size: 14 residues. Losses at the gene ends were 3 bases for V and 7 bases for J; bases not matched to a gene: 8. A note on this clone: What it binds is unknown.

The rearrangement joins TRBV18 to TRBJ2-5, with 7 bases aligning to TRBD2. This TCR came from a man younger than 40 in good health and CMV-seropositive. The material sequenced was PBMCs. CDR3 sequence: CASSPSGGAGTQYF. The CDR3 region has the DNA TGTGCCAGCTCACCTTCGGGAGGCGCAGGGACCCAGTACTTC.